A selection of T cell receptor beta chains follows, all from one sample in a study of beta chain features in type 1 diabetes. Sequenced by immunoSEQ multiplex PCR; TCRdb stores in-frame clones only, minus some. This table holds a few hundred thousand clones, approximately 14% found once. The sequenced sample was naive CD4+ T cells from blood. These receptors were collected from a man aged 30 to 45 with type 1 diabetes. CDR3s include the opening cysteine and the closing phenylalanine or tryptophan. A D gene is named only where the DNA matches it firmly. Rows may omit the clone size; those that give it use once, few, many or a size class.

j_call | v_call | d_call | clone_size | cdr3_aa | cdr3_nt
TRBJ2-1 | TRBV7-9 | TRBD2 | . | CASSLRERGRASHNEQFF | TGTGCCAGCAGCTTAAGGGAGCGGGGGAGGGCCTCCCACAATGAGCAGTTCTTC
TRBJ1-2 | TRBV27 | TRBD1 | few | CASWGQGNYGYTF | TGTGCCAGTTGGGGACAGGGGAACTATGGCTACACCTTC
TRBJ2-1 | TRBV5-1 | TRBD2 | few | CASSTLAGVRYNEQFF | TGCGCCAGCAGCACCTTAGCGGGAGTTCGCTACAATGAGCAGTTCTTC
TRBJ2-1 | TRBV4-2 | TRBD2 | . | CASSPVLAGEGEQFF | TGTGCCAGCAGCCCCGTGCTAGCGGGAGAAGGTGAGCAGTTCTTC
TRBJ2-5 | TRBV6-1 | . | . | CASSPRPQETQYF | TGTGCCAGCAGCCCTAGACCCCAAGAGACCCAGTACTTC
TRBJ2-1 | TRBV28 | TRBD1 | . | CASSRPGQGSYNEQFF | TGTGCCAGCAGCCGACCGGGACAGGGATCCTACAATGAGCAGTTCTTC
TRBJ2-3 | TRBV19 | TRBD2 | few | CASSTGLAGPSSDTQYF | TGTGCCAGTAGTACCGGACTAGCGGGCCCGAGCTCAGATACGCAGTATTTT
TRBJ2-6 | TRBV4-3 | TRBD1 | . | CASSQRARQGLDSGANVLTF | TGCGCCAGCAGCCAGCGGGCCCGACAGGGGCTAGACTCTGGGGCCAACGTCCTGACTTTC
TRBJ2-7 | TRBV18 | . | . | CASSPGGSYEQYF | TGTGCCAGCTCACCTGGCGGATCCTACGAGCAGTACTTC
TRBJ2-5 | TRBV5-6 | . | . | CASSASGSTETQYF | TGTGCCAGCAGCGCGAGCGGCAGCACAGAGACCCAGTACTTC
TRBJ2-1 | TRBV6-6 | TRBD1 | few | CASSSRDRAYNEQFF | TGTGCCAGCAGCTCCCGGGACAGGGCATACAATGAGCAGTTCTTC
TRBJ2-4 | TRBV6-5 | . | . | CASSYNRDIDIQYF | TGTGCCAGCAGCTACAATCGGGACATAGACATTCAGTACTTC
TRBJ2-2 | TRBV18 | TRBD2 | . | CASSRLAGAHGELFF | TGTGCCAGCTCACGACTAGCGGGAGCCCACGGGGAGCTGTTTTTT
TRBJ1-1 | TRBV18 | . | . | CASSDQVTEAFF | TGTGCCAGCTCAGACCAGGTCACTGAAGCTTTCTTT
TRBJ2-1 | TRBV4-1 | TRBD2 | few | CASSQAAAGGFREQFF | TGCGCCAGCAGCCAAGCAGCGGCGGGAGGGTTTCGTGAGCAGTTCTTC
TRBJ2-3 | TRBV6-1 | . | . | CATRIGVTDTQYF | TGTGCCACGCGTATAGGGGTCACAGATACGCAGTATTTT
TRBJ2-7 | TRBV2 | TRBD1 | . | CANLAGQGNYEQYF | TGTGCCAACCTGGCTGGACAGGGAAACTACGAGCAGTACTTC
TRBJ2-3 | TRBV7-2 | . | . | CASSYPGRSTDTQYF | TGTGCCAGCAGCTACCCCGGGAGATCCACAGATACGCAGTATTTT
TRBJ2-1 | TRBV11-2 | TRBD2 | . | CASRHPGTSVYEQFF | TGTGCCAGCAGACATCCCGGGACTAGCGTATATGAGCAGTTCTTC
TRBJ2-2 | TRBV5-1 | . | few | CASSLGQAGGELFF | TGCGCCAGCAGCTTGGGGCAGGCCGGCGGGGAGCTGTTTTTT
TRBJ2-7 | TRBV15 | . | . | CATSRDRGAFSYEQYF | TGTGCCACCAGCAGAGATCGGGGGGCATTCTCCTACGAGCAGTACTTC
TRBJ2-1 | TRBV5-1 | TRBD2 | few | CASSLEPLAGVNEQFF | TGCGCCAGCAGCTTGGAACCACTAGCGGGAGTCAATGAGCAGTTCTTC
TRBJ2-7 | TRBV7-2 | . | . | CASSLVVYEQYF | TGTGCCAGCAGCTTAGTAGTGTACGAGCAGTACTTC
TRBJ1-2 | TRBV28 | TRBD1 | . | CASRTGTGGYGYTF | TGTGCCAGCAGGACCGGGACAGGGGGCTATGGCTACACCTTC
TRBJ1-1 | TRBV5-1 | TRBD1 | . | CASRAGKGQLNTEAFF | TGCGCCAGCAGAGCAGGGAAGGGACAGTTGAACACTGAAGCTTTCTTT
TRBJ2-7 | TRBV9 | TRBD2 | . | CASNSGGAGDGEQYF | TGTGCCAGCAACTCCGGGGGAGCGGGAGATGGTGAGCAGTACTTC
TRBJ2-6 | TRBV5-1 | TRBD1 | . | CASSGGTGDSGANVLTF | TGCGCCAGCAGCGGCGGGACAGGAGACTCTGGGGCCAACGTCCTGACTTTC
TRBJ1-2 | TRBV5-5 | . | . | CASSLVGSGGYTF | TGTGCCAGCAGCTTGGTGGGTTCGGGTGGCTACACCTTC